Below, 8 T cell receptor beta chains from the same sample are listed, as sequenced in a study of metastatic and nonmetastatic thyroid tumors. Not a single patient had been given any form of treatment at any point before undergoing thyroid surgery. TCRdb reassembled clones from the PCR reads with MiXCR. The repertoire holds about 50,000 clones, with about 4% as singletons. Source material: blood. These receptors were obtained from a female donor with papillary thyroid cancer or a benign thyroid nodule (not recorded which). Some clones in this sample may be carry-over from other donors' samples.

This clone has only a few counts. At one of its ends the junction is not consistent with the germline gene, which may arise from a read error. V usage is TRBV12-3 or TRBV12-4 and J usage is TRBJ2-7, with D possibly called TRBD1 or TRBD2 (5 bases each). CDR3 length: 14 residues. The CDR3, as DNA: TGTGCCAGCAACCAGAGTGGGACCTTCTACAAGCAGTACTTC. Protein product: CASNQSGTFYKQYF.

This clone was counted many times. The chain combines TRBV18 with TRBJ1-1, with 10 bases that match TRBD1. Germline CDR1 is KGHSH and CDR2 is LQKENI. Trimming at V came to 3 bases and at J to 3 bases, leaving 4 bases not matched to a gene. There are 15 residues in the CDR3. The CDR3 reads CASSPTGGRDTEAFF. CDR3 DNA: TGTGCCAGCTCACCGACAGGGGGCAGGGACACTGAAGCTTTCTTT.

The chain joins TRBV20-1 to TRBJ1-2, with TRBD1 as a possible D gene (6 bases). Between the trimmed V and J ends, which lost 6 bases and 13 bases, there was a span of 21 bases. Germline V gives CDR1 DFQATT, CDR2 SNEGSKA (reference sequence). The CDR3 loop spans 12 amino acids. The CDR3 loop reads CSAAPGHQKTTF. The CDR3 DNA is TGCAGTGCCGCCCCGGGACACCAAAAAACCACCTTC.

This clone was recorded many times. V and J are TRBV7-2 and TRBJ2-3; 7 bases are a match to TRBD1. Germline CDR1 SGHTA, CDR2 FQGNSA. The trim removed 4 bases at V and 0 bases at J, leaving 4 bases unmatched. This CDR3 contains 15 residues. CDR3 DNA sequence: TGTGCCAGCAGCTACAGGACAGGAAGCACAGATACGCAGTATTTT. This encodes CASSYRTGSTDTQYF.

This clone appeared a few times. The chain carries TRBV7-8 and TRBJ2-1, with 10 bases fitting TRBD1. The CDR3 extends over 16 amino acids. Germline-derived CDR1 and CDR2 are SGHVS and FQNEAQ. The trim removed 0 bases at V and 3 bases at J, leaving 2 bases unmatched. This CDR3 reads CASSLARTGGYNEQFF. The CDR3 DNA reads TGTGCCAGCAGCTTAGCTAGGACAGGGGGCTACAATGAGCAGTTCTTC.

This clone occurred many times. The genes are TRBV30 and TRBJ2-7; a weak D match, TRBD2 (7 bases). The CDR3 sequence is 12 residues long. V gave up 2 bases and J gave up 6 bases, with 11 bases separating them. CDR1 is GTSNPN, CDR2 SVGIG, per germline (reference sequence). The CDR3 spells CAWSTRGAEQYV. CDR3 nucleotide sequence: TGTGCCTGGAGTACCCGGGGGGCCGAGCAGTACGTC.

As for this clone: One end of the junction varies from germline; a read error may be responsible. This rearrangement joins TRBV19 to TRBJ2-2; D is perhaps TRBD2 (5 bases). The length of the CDR3 is 13 residues. Germline assignment: CDR1 LNHDA and CDR2 SQIVND (reference sequence). The DNA for the CDR3 is TGTGCCAGTAGTAACCCGAACACCGGGGAGCTGCTTTTT. Translating gives CASSNPNTGELLF.

This clone was seen repeatedly, ten times or more. The V gene is TRBV11-3, the J gene TRBJ1-3; D remains unclear. Germline V CDR1 and CDR2: SGHNT, YENEEA. Trimming removed 0 bases from V and 2 bases from J, with 8 bases in between. The CDR3 has 15 residues. CDR3 loop: CASSLEVVPGNTIYF. The CDR3, as DNA: TGTGCCAGCAGCTTAGAGGTGGTTCCTGGAAACACCATATATTTT.